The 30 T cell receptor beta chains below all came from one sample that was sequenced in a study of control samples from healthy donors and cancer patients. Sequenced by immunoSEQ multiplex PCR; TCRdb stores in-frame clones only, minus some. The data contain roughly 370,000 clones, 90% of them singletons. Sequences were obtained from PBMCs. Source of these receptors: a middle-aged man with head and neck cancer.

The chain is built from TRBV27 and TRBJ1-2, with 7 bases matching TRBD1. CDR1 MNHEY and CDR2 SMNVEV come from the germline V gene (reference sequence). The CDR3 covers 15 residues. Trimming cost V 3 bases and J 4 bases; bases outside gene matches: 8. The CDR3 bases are TGTGCCAGCAGTTTGGCCAGGGGGGGATTCTATGGCTACACCTTC. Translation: CASSLARGGFYGYTF.

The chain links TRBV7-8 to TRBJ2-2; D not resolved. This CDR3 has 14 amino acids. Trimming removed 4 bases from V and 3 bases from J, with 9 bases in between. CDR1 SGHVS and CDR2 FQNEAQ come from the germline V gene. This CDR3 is CASSSDGYTGELFF. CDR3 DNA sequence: TGTGCCAGCAGCTCGGACGGATACACCGGGGAGCTGTTTTTT.

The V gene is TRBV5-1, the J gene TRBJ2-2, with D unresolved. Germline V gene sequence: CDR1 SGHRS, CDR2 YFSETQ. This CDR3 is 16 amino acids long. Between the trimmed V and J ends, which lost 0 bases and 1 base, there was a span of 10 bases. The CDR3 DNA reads TGCGCCAGCAGCTTGGGATCCCTTCAGAACACCGGGGAGCTGTTTTTT. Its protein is CASSLGSLQNTGELFF.

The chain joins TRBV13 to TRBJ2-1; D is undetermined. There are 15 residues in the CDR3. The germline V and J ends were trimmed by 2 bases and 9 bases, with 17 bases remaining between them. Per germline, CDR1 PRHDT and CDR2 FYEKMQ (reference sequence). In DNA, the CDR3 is TGTGCCAGCAGCTTACCAAGTAGCCCCGGTGGTGAGCAGTTCTTC. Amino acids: CASSLPSSPGGEQFF.

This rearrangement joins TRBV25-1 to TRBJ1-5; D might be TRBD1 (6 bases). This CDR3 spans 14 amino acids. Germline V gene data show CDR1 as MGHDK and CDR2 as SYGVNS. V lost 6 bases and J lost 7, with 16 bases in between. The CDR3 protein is CASSGHRENQPQHF. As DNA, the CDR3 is TGTGCCAGCAGCGGTCACAGGGAGAACCAGCCCCAGCATTTT.

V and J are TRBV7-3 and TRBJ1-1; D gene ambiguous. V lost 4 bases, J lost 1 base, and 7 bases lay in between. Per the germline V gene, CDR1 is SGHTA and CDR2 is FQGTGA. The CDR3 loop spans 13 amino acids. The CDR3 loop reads CASSSEGNTEAFF. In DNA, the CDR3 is TGTGCCAGCAGCTCAGAGGGGAACACTGAAGCTTTCTTT.

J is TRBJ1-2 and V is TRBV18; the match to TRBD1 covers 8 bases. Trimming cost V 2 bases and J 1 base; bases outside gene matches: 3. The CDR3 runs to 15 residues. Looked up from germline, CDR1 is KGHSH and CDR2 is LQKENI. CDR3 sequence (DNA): TGTGCCAGCTCACCAACGACAGGGGATAACTATGGCTACACCTTC. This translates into CASSPTTGDNYGYTF.

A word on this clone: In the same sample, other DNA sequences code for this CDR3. In DNA form, the CDR3 reads TGTGCCAGCAGCTTCGGGGAGGGTACTGAAGCTTTCTTT. Its translation: CASSFGEGTEAFF. This chain joins TRBV7-8 and TRBJ1-1, with unresolved D. The CDR3 consists of 13 residues. Germline V CDR1 and CDR2: SGHVS, FQNEAQ. V lost 3 bases, J lost 5 bases, and 10 bases lay in between.

Written as DNA, the CDR3 is TGTGCCAGCAGCAAAAGGACAGACTACGAGCAGTACTTC. It codes for CASSKRTDYEQYF. V gene TRBV7-2 combines with J gene TRBJ2-7, with D perhaps matching TRBD1 (6 bases). Per the germline V gene, CDR1 is SGHTA and CDR2 is FQGNSA. Trimming took off 5 bases at V and 3 bases at J, with 11 bases between the two ends. This CDR3 spans 13 amino acids.

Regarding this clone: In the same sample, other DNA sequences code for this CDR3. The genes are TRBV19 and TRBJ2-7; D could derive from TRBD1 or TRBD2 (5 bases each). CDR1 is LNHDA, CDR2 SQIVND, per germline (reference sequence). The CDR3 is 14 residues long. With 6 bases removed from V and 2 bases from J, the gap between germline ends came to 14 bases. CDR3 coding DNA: TGTGCCAGTAGCCCCGGGACGGGAACCTACGAGCAGTACTTC. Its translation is CASSPGTGTYEQYF.

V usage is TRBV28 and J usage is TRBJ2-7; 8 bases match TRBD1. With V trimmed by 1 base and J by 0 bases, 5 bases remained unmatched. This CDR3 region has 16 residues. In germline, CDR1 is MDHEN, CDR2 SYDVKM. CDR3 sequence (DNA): TGTGCCAGCAGTTTATCAGGGGGCGGTAGCTCCTACGAGCAGTACTTC. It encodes CASSLSGGGSSYEQYF.

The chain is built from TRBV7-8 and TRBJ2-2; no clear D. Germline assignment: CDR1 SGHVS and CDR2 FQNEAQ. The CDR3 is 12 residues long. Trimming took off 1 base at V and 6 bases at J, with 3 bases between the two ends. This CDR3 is CASSLDAGELFF. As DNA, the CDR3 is TGTGCCAGCAGCTTAGATGCCGGGGAGCTGTTTTTT.

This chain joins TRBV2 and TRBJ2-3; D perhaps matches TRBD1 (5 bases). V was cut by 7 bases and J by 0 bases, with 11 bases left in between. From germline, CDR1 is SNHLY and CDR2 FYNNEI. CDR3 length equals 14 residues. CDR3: CASKAGYSTDTQYF. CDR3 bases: TGTGCCAGCAAGGCAGGGTATAGCACAGATACGCAGTATTTT.

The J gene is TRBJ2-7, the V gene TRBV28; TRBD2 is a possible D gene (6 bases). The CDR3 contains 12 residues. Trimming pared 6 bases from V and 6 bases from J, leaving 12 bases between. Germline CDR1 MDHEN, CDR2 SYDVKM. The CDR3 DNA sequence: TGTGCCAGCAGATCCGGGGGTGTCGAGCAGTACTTC. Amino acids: CASRSGGVEQYF. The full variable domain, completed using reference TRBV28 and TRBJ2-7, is DVKVTQSSRYLVKRTGEKVFLECVQDMDHENMFWYRQDPGLGLRLIYFSYDVKMKEKGDIPEGYSVSREKKERFSLILESASTNQTSMYLCASRSGGVEQYFGPGTRLTVT.

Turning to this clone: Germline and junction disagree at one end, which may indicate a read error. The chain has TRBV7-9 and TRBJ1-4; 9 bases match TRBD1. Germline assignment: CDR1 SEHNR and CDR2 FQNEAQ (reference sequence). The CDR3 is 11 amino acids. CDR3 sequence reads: CASSPGQGFSF. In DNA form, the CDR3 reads TGTGCCAGCAGCCCGGGACAGGGCTTTTCCTTT.

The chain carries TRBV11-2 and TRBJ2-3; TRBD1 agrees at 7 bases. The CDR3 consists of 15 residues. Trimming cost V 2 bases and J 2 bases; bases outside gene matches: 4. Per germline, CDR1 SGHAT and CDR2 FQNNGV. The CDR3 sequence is CASSLRGQITDTQYF. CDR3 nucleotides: TGTGCCAGCAGCTTAAGGGGGCAAATCACAGATACGCAGTATTTT.

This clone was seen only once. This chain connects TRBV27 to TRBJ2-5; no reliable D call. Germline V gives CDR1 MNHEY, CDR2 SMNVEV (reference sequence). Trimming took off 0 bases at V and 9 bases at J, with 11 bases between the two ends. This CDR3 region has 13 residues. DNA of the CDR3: TGTGCCAGCAGTTTATCGGTCTCTGGGTCCCAGTACTTC. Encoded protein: CASSLSVSGSQYF.

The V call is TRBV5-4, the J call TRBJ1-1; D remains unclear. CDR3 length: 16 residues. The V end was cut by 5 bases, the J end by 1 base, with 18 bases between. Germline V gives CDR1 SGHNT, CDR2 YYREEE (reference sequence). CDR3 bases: TGTGCCAGCAGTTTTGAGTGGACGTCGGCGAACACTGAAGCTTTCTTT. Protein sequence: CASSFEWTSANTEAFF.

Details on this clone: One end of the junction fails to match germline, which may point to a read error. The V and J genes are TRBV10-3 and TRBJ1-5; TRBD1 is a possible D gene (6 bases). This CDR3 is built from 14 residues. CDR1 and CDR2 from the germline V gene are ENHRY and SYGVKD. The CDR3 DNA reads TGTGCCATCGGTGAACAGGGTGGGGACCAGCCCCAGCATTTT. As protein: CAIGEQGGDQPQHF.

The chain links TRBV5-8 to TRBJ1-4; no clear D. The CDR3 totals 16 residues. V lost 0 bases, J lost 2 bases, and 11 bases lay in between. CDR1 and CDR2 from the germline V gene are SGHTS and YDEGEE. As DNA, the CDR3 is TGTGCCAGCAGCTTGGTTCGTGGGTTGACTAATGAAAAACTGTTTTTT. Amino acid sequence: CASSLVRGLTNEKLFF. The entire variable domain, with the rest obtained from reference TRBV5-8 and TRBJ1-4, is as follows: EAGVTQSPTHLIKTRGQQATLRCSPISGHTSVYWYQQALGLGLQFLLWYDEGEERNRGNFPPRFSGRQFPNYSSELNVNALELEDSALYLCASSLVRGLTNEKLFFGSGTQLSVL.

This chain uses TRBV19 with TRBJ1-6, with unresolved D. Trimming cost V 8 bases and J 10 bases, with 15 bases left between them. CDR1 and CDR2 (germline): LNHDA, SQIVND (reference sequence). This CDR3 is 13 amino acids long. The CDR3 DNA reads TGTGCCAGTCTCAGCAGTGCTGGGTCACCCCTCCACTTT. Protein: CASLSSAGSPLHF.

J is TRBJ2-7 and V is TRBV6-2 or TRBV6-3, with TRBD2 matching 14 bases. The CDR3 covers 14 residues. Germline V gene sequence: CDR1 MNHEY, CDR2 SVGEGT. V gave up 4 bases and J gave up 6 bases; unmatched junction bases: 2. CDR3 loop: CASSLGLAGAEQYF. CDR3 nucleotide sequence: TGTGCCAGCAGTTTGGGACTAGCGGGAGCCGAGCAGTACTTC.

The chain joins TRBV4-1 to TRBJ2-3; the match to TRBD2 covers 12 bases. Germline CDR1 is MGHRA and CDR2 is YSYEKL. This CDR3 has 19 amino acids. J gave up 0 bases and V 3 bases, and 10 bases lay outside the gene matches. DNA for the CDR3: TGCGCCAGCAGCCAGCTCTGGACTAGCGGGGATACTAGCACAGATACGCAGTATTTT. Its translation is CASSQLWTSGDTSTDTQYF.

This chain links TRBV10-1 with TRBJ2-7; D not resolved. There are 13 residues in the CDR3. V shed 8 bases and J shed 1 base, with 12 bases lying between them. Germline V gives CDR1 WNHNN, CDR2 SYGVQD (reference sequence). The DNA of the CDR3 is TGCGCCAGCTCAGACATGGGATCCTACGAGCAGTACTTC. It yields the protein CASSDMGSYEQYF.

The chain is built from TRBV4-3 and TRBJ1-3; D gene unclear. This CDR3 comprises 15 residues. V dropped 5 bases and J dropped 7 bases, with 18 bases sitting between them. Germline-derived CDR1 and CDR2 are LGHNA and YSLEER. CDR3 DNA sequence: TGCGCCAGCAGCTCGGCGGCGGCAGAATCTAACACCATATATTTT. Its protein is CASSSAAAESNTIYF.

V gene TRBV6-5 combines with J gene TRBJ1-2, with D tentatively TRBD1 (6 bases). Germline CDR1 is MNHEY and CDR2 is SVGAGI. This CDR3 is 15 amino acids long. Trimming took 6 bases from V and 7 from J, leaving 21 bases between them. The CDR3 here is CASSRGQPSHGGYTF. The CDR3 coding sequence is TGTGCCAGCAGCCGAGGACAGCCCTCACATGGTGGCTACACCTTC.

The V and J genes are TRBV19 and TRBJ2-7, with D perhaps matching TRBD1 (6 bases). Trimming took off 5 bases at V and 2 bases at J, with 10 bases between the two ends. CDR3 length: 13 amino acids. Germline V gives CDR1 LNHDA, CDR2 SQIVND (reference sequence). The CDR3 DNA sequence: TGTGCCAGTAGTCAGGGGATGCCCTACGAGCAGTACTTC. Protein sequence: CASSQGMPYEQYF.

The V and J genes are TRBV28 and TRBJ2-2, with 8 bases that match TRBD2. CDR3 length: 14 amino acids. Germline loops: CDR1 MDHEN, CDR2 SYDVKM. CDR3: CVSGRAHLAGELFF. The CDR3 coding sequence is TGTGTATCCGGGAGGGCCCACTTAGCCGGGGAGCTGTTTTTT. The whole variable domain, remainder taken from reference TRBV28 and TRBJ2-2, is DVKVTQSSRYLVKRTGEKVFLECVQDMDHENMFWYRQDPGLGLRLIYFSYDVKMKEKGDIPEGYSVSREKKERFSLILESASTNQTSMYLCVSGRAHLAGELFFGEGSRLTVL.

CDR3 sequence: CASTLLTDLWGYTF. Written as DNA, the CDR3 is TGTGCCAGCACCCTCCTGACAGACCTTTGGGGCTACACCTTC. The chain recombines TRBV27 with TRBJ1-2, with a possible D match to TRBD1 (5 bases). The CDR3 has 14 residues. V was clipped by 7 bases and J by 8 bases, with 20 bases between them. Germline V gene data show CDR1 as MNHEY and CDR2 as SMNVEV (reference sequence).

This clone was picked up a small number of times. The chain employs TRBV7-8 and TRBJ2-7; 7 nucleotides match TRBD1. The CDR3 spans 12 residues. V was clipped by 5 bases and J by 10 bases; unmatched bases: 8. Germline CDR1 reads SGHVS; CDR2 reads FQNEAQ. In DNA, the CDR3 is TGTGCCAGCAGCCCTATAGGACAGGCTCAGTACTTC. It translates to CASSPIGQAQYF. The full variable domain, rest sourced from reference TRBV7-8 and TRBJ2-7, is GAGVSQSPRYKVAKRGQDVALRCDPISGHVSLFWYQQALGQGPEFLTYFQNEAQLDKSGLPSDRFFAERPEGSVSTLKIQRTQQEDSAVYLCASSPIGQAQYFGPGTRLTVT.